This TCR beta chain was identified in a study of control samples from healthy donors and cancer patients. CDR3 length: 14 amino acids. Germline V CDR1 and CDR2: SGHTA, FQGNSA. V was clipped by 4 bases and J by 2 bases, with 11 bases between them. Sequencing used immunoSEQ multiplex PCR; TCRdb keeps in-frame clones, though not all of them. Here the sample spans tens of thousands of clones, around 90% being singletons. The sequenced material came from blood. The receptor's source is a woman aged 70 to 79 in good health. This chain uses TRBV7-2 with TRBJ1-1, with D unresolved. CDR3 sequence reads: CASSSRQANTEAFF. The DNA of the CDR3 is TGTGCCAGCAGCTCCCGACAAGCCAACACTGAAGCTTTCTTT.